This T cell receptor (beta chain) was captured in a study of blood T cell repertoires in COVID-19. The wider study: The study drew acute and convalescent COVID-19 samples from the United States, Italy and Spain. T cells, B-cell-depleted T cells, or PBMCs supplied cDNA or gDNA.

Recruits, aged roughly 18 to 100 years, lived in under 25 US areas. Participants' reported clinical history set cohort assignment. This table comes from immunoSEQ multiplex PCR, and its TCRdb copy is limited to in-frame clones, with some not included. The sample gives under 500,000 clones, around nine tenths of which show up once; roughly 2% is in the top ten. This CDR3 is built from 16 residues. The germline V gene has CDR1 MNHEY and CDR2 SVGAGI. Trimming cost V 2 bases and J 9 bases; bases outside gene matches: 10. Sequenced sample: PBMCs or T cells enriched from blood (not recorded which). The chain employs TRBV6-5 and TRBJ1-6; TRBD1 matches 7 bases. This clonotype was sampled from a woman aged 18-29 years with acute COVID-19. Here the CDR3 DNA reads TGTGCCAGCAGTTACCGCCCCGCCTCAGGGGGTTCACCCCTCCACTTT. It translates to CASSYRPASGGSPLHF.